Listed below are T cell receptor beta chains from one sample, sequenced in a study of T cells after yellow fever vaccination. TCRdb processed the 5' RACE reads anew with MiXCR; each CDR3 protein has one entry. The sample holds fewer than 350,000 distinct CDR3 sequences, 8.7% seen once. The sequences come from PBMCs, collected on the day of the first yellow fever vaccination. Receptor source: a man between 18 and 29 years old who received the YFV17D yellow fever vaccine. CDR3s include the opening cysteine and the closing phenylalanine or tryptophan. The D gene is left open where the match is weak. Expanded clones get a size class; other rows say once, few or many, or leave the size out.

- | TRBJ1-2 | few | TRBV29-1 | CSVEDPDVNYGYTF | TGCAGCGTTGAAGATCCGGACGTGAACTATGGCTACACCTTC
- | TRBJ2-1 | few | TRBV6-4 | CASSGLLGREQFF | TGTGCCAGCAGTGGCCTGTTGGGGCGGGAGCAGTTCTTC
- | TRBJ1-5 | - | TRBV28 | CASSFGSARQPQHF | TGTGCCAGCAGTTTCGGTTCGGCTCGACAGCCCCAGCATTTT
- | TRBJ2-7 | - | TRBV4-3 | CASSQEVGAFYEQYF | TGCGCCAGCAGCCAAGAAGTGGGGGCCTTCTACGAGCAGTACTTC
- | TRBJ1-1 | few | TRBV4-1 | CASSPPSAFSAFF | TGCGCCAGCAGCCCCCCCTCGGCCTTTTCAGCTTTCTTT
TRBD2 | TRBJ2-5 | - | TRBV20-1 | CSARGTSGGFWETQYF | TGCAGTGCTAGGGGCACTAGCGGGGGGTTTTGGGAGACCCAGTACTTC
TRBD1 | TRBJ2-5 | many | TRBV23-1 | CASRSGTEHQETQYF | TGCGCCAGCAGATCCGGGACAGAACATCAAGAGACCCAGTACTTC
- | TRBJ1-1 | many | TRBV12-5 | CASGLDPAFF | TGTGCTAGTGGTTTGGACCCAGCTTTCTTT
- | TRBJ1-1 | - | TRBV7-6 | CASSSGVGIEAFF | TGTGCCAGCAGCTCAGGCGTGGGGATTGAAGCTTTCTTT
- | TRBJ2-5 | - | TRBV24-1 | CATSVTDKETQYF | TGTGCCACCAGTGTTACAGACAAAGAGACCCAGTACTTC
- | TRBJ2-6 | - | TRBV27 | CTRVPGESSGANVLTF | TGTACCAGGGTTCCCGGGGAAAGCTCTGGGGCCAACGTCCTGACTTTC
- | TRBJ2-7 | many | TRBV12-3/TRBV12-4 | CASSPPGPLACQYF | TGTGCCAGCAGCCCTCCGGGACCCCTTGCCTGTCAGTACTTC
TRBD1 | TRBJ2-7 | - | TRBV4-3 | CASSPEVGQGGLEQYF | TGCGCCAGCAGCCCGGAAGTTGGACAGGGAGGTCTCGAGCAGTACTTC
- | TRBJ2-1 | few | TRBV9 | CASSVRVEPYNEQFF | TGTGCCAGCAGCGTTCGTGTGGAACCCTACAATGAGCAGTTCTTC
TRBD1 | TRBJ2-1 | - | TRBV12-3/TRBV12-4 | CASSRGQGADDEQFF | TGTGCCAGCAGTCGAGGACAGGGGGCTGACGACGAGCAGTTCTTC
- | TRBJ1-1 | - | TRBV12-3/TRBV12-4 | CASSLRMGRQMNTEAFF | TGTGCCAGCAGTTTGCGAATGGGTAGACAGATGAACACTGAAGCTTTCTTT
- | TRBJ2-7 | many | TRBV7-2 | CASSSFYEQYF | TGTGCCAGCAGCTCCTTCTACGAGCAGTACTTC
- | TRBJ1-1 | many | TRBV29-1 | CSADDSMNTEAFF | TGCAGCGCCGATGACAGTATGAACACTGAAGCTTTCTTT
TRBD2 | TRBJ2-5 | few | TRBV18 | CASSPPGLAETQYF | TGTGCCAGCTCACCACCGGGACTAGCAGAGACCCAGTACTTC
TRBD2 | TRBJ2-1 | - | TRBV5-1 | CASSLGASGGLVNEQFF | TGCGCCAGCAGCTTGGGTGCTAGCGGGGGGCTCGTAAATGAGCAGTTCTTC
- | TRBJ2-2 | few | TRBV5-1 | CASSFSPRTGELFF | TGCGCCAGCAGTTTCAGTCCGAGGACCGGGGAGCTGTTTTTT
- | TRBJ2-3 | - | TRBV4-1 | CASSQYSVGDTQYF | TGCGCCAGCAGCCAATACAGCGTGGGAGATACGCAGTATTTT
- | TRBJ2-1 | few | TRBV7-9 | CASPGRVGNEQFF | TGTGCCAGCCCGGGTAGGGTTGGCAATGAGCAGTTCTTC
- | TRBJ2-5 | - | TRBV5-4 | CASSSADEQETQYF | TGTGCCAGCAGCTCAGCGGACGAACAAGAGACCCAGTACTTC
- | TRBJ1-6 | few | TRBV4-3 | CASSQDGGGVDSPLHF | TGCGCCAGCAGCCAAGATGGCGGGGGGGTGGATTCACCCCTCCACTTT
TRBD1 | TRBJ1-6 | - | TRBV7-2 | CASRATGNSYNSPLHF | TGTGCCAGCAGAGCGACAGGGAACTCCTATAATTCACCCCTCCACTTT
- | TRBJ1-6 | few | TRBV6-1 | CASSLSGGSPLHF | TGTGCCAGCAGTCTCTCCGGGGGTTCACCCCTCCACTTT
- | TRBJ1-5 | - | TRBV10-3 | CAIARDGPQPQHF | TGTGCCATCGCCCGGGACGGTCCTCAGCCCCAGCATTTT
- | TRBJ2-1 | - | TRBV19 | CASRSSHSSYNEQFF | TGTGCCAGTAGATCCTCCCATAGCTCCTACAATGAGCAGTTCTTC
TRBD1 | TRBJ2-7 | - | TRBV7-9 | CASTSQGDTYYEQYF | TGTGCCAGCACCTCACAGGGGGACACATACTACGAGCAGTACTTC
TRBD1 | TRBJ1-5 | - | TRBV12-3/TRBV12-4 | CASAGTGNNQPQHF | TGTGCCAGCGCCGGGACAGGGAACAATCAGCCCCAGCATTTT
- | TRBJ1-1 | - | TRBV20-1 | CSARLTGALNTEAFF | TGCAGTGCTAGGCTAACCGGGGCCTTGAACACTGAAGCTTTCTTT
- | TRBJ2-3 | few | TRBV27 | CASSMASPDTQYF | TGTGCCAGCAGTATGGCCAGCCCAGATACGCAGTATTTT
- | TRBJ2-3 | - | TRBV29-1 | CSVAEGGQFTDTQYF | TGCAGCGTCGCCGAGGGGGGACAGTTCACAGATACGCAGTATTTT
- | TRBJ2-1 | - | TRBV24-1 | CATSAADRIYNEQFF | TGTGCCACCAGTGCCGCAGACAGGATCTACAATGAGCAGTTCTTC